Each of the 14 T cell receptor beta chains below was sequenced from the same sample in a study of beta chain features in type 1 diabetes (dated by TCRdb to 2016 to 2019). The library was prepared using the immunoSEQ multiplex PCR assay. All of the isolated RNA was reverse transcribed with the High Capacity cDNA Reverse Transcription Kit, so expressed TCRB transcripts were sequenced. Entries here come from immuneACCESS through TCRdb and include only in-frame sequences with V and J called. Some clones fail to appear in such tables; in the studies checked, an unresolved V gene covers under half of the shortfall, and the cause of the remainder is unknown. The sample records hundreds of thousands of clones, around 12% of which are singletons. The ten largest clones represent 0.017% of the sample. The sample was naive CD4+ T cells from blood. The cell subset or site label here, explained by the study, means: true naive CD4+ T cells. The receptors come from a man aged 18 to 30 in good health.

The rearrangement joins TRBV5-4 to TRBJ1-1, with 9 bases fitting TRBD1. The CDR3 covers 14 residues. Germline lookup yields CDR1 SGHNT and CDR2 YYREEE (reference sequence). The trim removed 4 bases at V and 6 bases at J, leaving 7 bases unmatched. CDR3 protein: CASSHRDREPEAFF. For the CDR3, the DNA is TGTGCCAGCAGCCACCGGGACAGGGAACCTGAAGCTTTCTTT.

V gene TRBV6-6 combines with J gene TRBJ1-1, with TRBD1 identical over 7 bases. V gave up 4 bases and J gave up 0 bases; unmatched junction bases: 8. The germline CDR1 and CDR2 sequences are MNHNY and SVGAGI (reference sequence). The CDR3 sequence is 16 residues long. The CDR3 bases are TGTGCCAGCAGTTCCAGGACAGGTTTAATGAACACTGAAGCTTTCTTT. Translation: CASSSRTGLMNTEAFF.

The gene calls are TRBV6-5 and TRBJ1-5; TRBD1 aligns across 9 bases. This CDR3 has 14 residues. The germline V gene encodes CDR1 MNHEY and CDR2 SVGAGI. V was pared by 8 bases and J by 5 bases, with 7 bases of the junction left unmatched. CDR3 in DNA: TGTGCCAGCGTTGCACAGGGGGCTTATCAGCCCCAGCATTTT. Its translation: CASVAQGAYQPQHF.

This clone was counted a few times. This chain joins TRBV7-9 and TRBJ2-7; D may be TRBD1 (6 bases). Per the germline V gene, CDR1 is SEHNR and CDR2 is FQNEAQ (reference sequence). This CDR3 spans 15 amino acids. Trimming cost V 5 bases and J 0 bases, with 14 bases left between them. The CDR3 region has the DNA TGTGCCAGCAGCACCCTACAGGGATCCTCCTACGAGCAGTACTTC. Amino acid sequence: CASSTLQGSSYEQYF.

This clone has only a few counts. The chain combines TRBV6-4 with TRBJ2-3; 9 bases match TRBD2. The CDR3 covers 14 residues. CDR1 and CDR2 from the germline V gene are MRHNA and SNTAGT. V shed 10 bases, J shed 5 bases, and the junction held 10 bases outside the gene matches. CDR3 residues: CATRRGGAEDTQYF. The CDR3 region has the DNA TGTGCCACCAGACGCGGGGGGGCGGAAGATACGCAGTATTTT.

This clone was counted a few times. V is TRBV28 and J is TRBJ1-5; D is perhaps TRBD1 (6 bases). Trimming removed 7 bases at V and 2 bases at J, with 18 bases between. Germline CDR1 reads MDHEN; CDR2 reads SYDVKM. The CDR3 contains 16 residues. The CDR3 DNA sequence: TGTGCCAGCACTCGCGTCACGCACAGGGGCAATCAGCCCCAGCATTTT. Translating it yields CASTRVTHRGNQPQHF. The full variable domain, completed using reference TRBV28 and TRBJ1-5, is DVKVTQSSRYLVKRTGEKVFLECVQDMDHENMFWYRQDPGLGLRLIYFSYDVKMKEKGDIPEGYSVSREKKERFSLILESASTNQTSMYLCASTRVTHRGNQPQHFGDGTRLSIL.

This clone came up a few times. The rearrangement links TRBV7-6 to TRBJ1-5; D gene uncertain. V shed 4 bases and J shed 3 bases, with 13 bases lying between them. This CDR3 region has 15 residues. Germline-derived CDR1 and CDR2 are SGHVS and FNYEAQ. The CDR3 sequence: CASSSEGRDNQPQHF. The CDR3 coding sequence is TGTGCCAGCAGCTCCGAGGGCCGCGACAATCAGCCCCAGCATTTT. Full variable domain (rest looked up from reference TRBV7-6 and TRBJ1-5): GAGVSQSPRYKVTKRGQDVALRCDPISGHVSLYWYRQALGQGPEFLTYFNYEAQQDKSGLPNDRFSAERPEGSISTLTIQRTEQRDSAMYRCASSSEGRDNQPQHFGDGTRLSIL.

V is TRBV7-2 and J is TRBJ1-2; possible D gene TRBD1, 5 bases. There are 15 residues in the CDR3. Trimming removed 7 bases at V and 4 bases at J, with 19 bases between. Germline V gives CDR1 SGHTA, CDR2 FQGNSA. CDR3: CASTPGVQEGYGYTF. The DNA for the CDR3 is TGTGCCAGCACCCCGGGGGTTCAGGAGGGCTATGGCTACACCTTC. The full variable domain, its missing parts supplied by reference TRBV7-2 and TRBJ1-2, is GAGVSQSPSNKVTEKGKDVELRCDPISGHTALYWYRQSLGQGLEFLIYFQGNSAPDKSGLPSDRFSAERTGGSVSTLTIQRTQQEDSAVYLCASTPGVQEGYGYTFGSGTRLTVV.

As concerns this clone: Distinct nucleotide sequences in the sample also encode this CDR3. This rearrangement joins TRBV28 to TRBJ2-7, with 8 bases identical to TRBD2. This CDR3 is 13 amino acids long. The germline gives CDR1 MDHEN, CDR2 SYDVKM. V gave up 7 bases and J gave up 3 bases; unmatched junction bases: 5. This chain's CDR3 is CASTPGGGYEQYF. The DNA for the CDR3 is TGTGCCAGCACCCCGGGGGGGGGCTACGAGCAGTACTTC.

This clone has a handful of counts. The CDR3 nucleotides are TGTGCCTGGAGTGTCGGGGGGAACACCGGGGAGCTGTTTTTT. This codes for CAWSVGGNTGELFF. This chain uses TRBV30 with TRBJ2-2, with a possible D match to TRBD2 (6 bases). This CDR3 contains 14 residues. Germline V gene sequence: CDR1 GTSNPN, CDR2 SVGIG (reference sequence). Trimming took 0 bases from V and 1 from J, leaving 6 bases between them.

The V call is TRBV27, the J call TRBJ2-7; weak D call: TRBD1 (5 bases). V lost 6 bases, J lost 1 base, and 10 bases lay in between. There are 13 residues in the CDR3. Germline V CDR1 and CDR2: MNHEY, SMNVEV (reference sequence). CDR3 sequence: CASRPGSSYEQYF. In nucleotides, the CDR3 is TGTGCCAGCAGACCAGGGTCGTCCTACGAGCAGTACTTC.

This clone was counted between two and nine times. This chain connects TRBV5-1 to TRBJ2-1; D is ambiguous. The V gene's germline CDR1 is SGHRS and CDR2 YFSETQ. The CDR3 contains 13 residues. CDR3 bases: TGCGGATCACGACTGAGCTCCTACAATGAGCAGTTCTTC. Its protein is CGSRLSSYNEQFF.

This clone was seen more than once but under ten times. V and J are TRBV5-4 and TRBJ1-1, with 7 bases that match TRBD1. This CDR3 has 13 residues. J was trimmed by 6 bases and V by 3 bases; bases with no gene match: 5. The germline CDR1 and CDR2 sequences are SGHNT and YYREEE (reference sequence). For the CDR3, the DNA is TGTGCCAGCAGCTGGTCTCAGGGGGCTGAAGCTTTCTTT. Amino acids: CASSWSQGAEAFF.

The CDR3 bases are TGTGCCAGCTCACCCGCCAGGGAGGGAGGTGGCTACACCTTC. As protein: CASSPAREGGGYTF. The rearrangement joins TRBV18 to TRBJ1-2; D may be TRBD1 (5 bases). Trimming shortened V by 3 bases and J by 7 bases, and 15 bases separated the two germline ends. Germline V lookup: CDR1 KGHSH, CDR2 LQKENI. The CDR3 has 14 amino acids.